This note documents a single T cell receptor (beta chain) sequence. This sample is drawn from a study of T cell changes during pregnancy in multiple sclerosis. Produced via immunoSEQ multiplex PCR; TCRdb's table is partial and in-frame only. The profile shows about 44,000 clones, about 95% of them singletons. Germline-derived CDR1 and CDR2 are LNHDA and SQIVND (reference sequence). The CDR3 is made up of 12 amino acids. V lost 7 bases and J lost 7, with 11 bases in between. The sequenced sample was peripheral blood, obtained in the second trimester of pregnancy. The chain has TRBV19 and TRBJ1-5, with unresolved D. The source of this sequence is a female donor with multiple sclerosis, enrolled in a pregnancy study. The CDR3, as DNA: TGTGCCAGTACTAACGGGTGGCAGCCCCAGCATTTT. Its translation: CASTNGWQPQHF.